The present T cell receptor (beta chain) was sequenced within a study of spatial heterogeneity in lung cancer. About the study: For tumor regions, TCR transcript counts showed a strong correlation with a T cell module score derived from matched bulk RNA-seq. Study outcomes and limitations: How many expanded intratumoral alpha and beta TCRs were present tracked the tumor mutation count, which was a count of nonsynonymous mutations.

The time point here: sample taken at primary tumor resection. The cohort: roughly 72 early-stage, untreated non-small cell lung cancer patients. Extraction of whole RNA from tumor, nontumor lung or frozen PBMC preceded unsorted sequencing. TCRdb analysed the 5' RACE reads with MiXCR anew, one entry per CDR3 protein. Of around 23,000 distinct CDR3 sequences in the sample, roughly 6.7% are singletons; the top ten hold approximately 10%. This clonotype was observed a single time. No antigen is known for it. Germline V gene lookup returns CDR1 SNHLY and CDR2 FYNNEI. V was clipped by 10 bases and J by 1 base, with 13 bases between them. The CDR3 sequence is 13 residues long.

This clonotype was obtained from a male donor with early-stage non-small cell lung cancer. The sample consisted of lung tumor tissue, taken at surgery. The rearrangement uses TRBV2 and TRBJ2-5; D ambiguous. In DNA, the CDR3 is TGTGCCAACAGACATGTTACCCAAGAGACCCAGTACTTC. This encodes CANRHVTQETQYF. Looking up the rest from reference TRBV2 and TRBJ2-5 gives the full variable domain: EPEVTQTPSHQVTQMGQEVILRCVPISNHLYFYWYRQILGQKVEFLVSFYNNEISEKSEIFDDQFSVERPDGSNFTLKIRSTKLEDSAMYFCANRHVTQETQYFGPGTRLLVL.